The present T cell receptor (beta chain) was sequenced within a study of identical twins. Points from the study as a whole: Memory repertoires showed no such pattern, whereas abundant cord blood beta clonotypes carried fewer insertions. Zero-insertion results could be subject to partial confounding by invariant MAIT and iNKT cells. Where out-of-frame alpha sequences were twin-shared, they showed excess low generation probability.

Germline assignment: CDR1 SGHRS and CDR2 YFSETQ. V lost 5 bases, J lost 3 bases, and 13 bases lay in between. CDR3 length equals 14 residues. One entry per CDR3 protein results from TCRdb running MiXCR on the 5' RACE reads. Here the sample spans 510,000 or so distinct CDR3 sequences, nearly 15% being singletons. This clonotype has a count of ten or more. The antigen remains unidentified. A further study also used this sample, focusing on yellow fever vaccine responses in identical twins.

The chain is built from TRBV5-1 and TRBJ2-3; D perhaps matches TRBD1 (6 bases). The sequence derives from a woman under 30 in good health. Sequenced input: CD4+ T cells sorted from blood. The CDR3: CASRRDTLTDTQYF. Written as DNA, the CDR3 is TGCGCCAGCAGACGGGACACCTTGACAGATACGCAGTATTTT.